Detailed here is one T cell receptor beta chain. The entry originates in a study of blood T cell repertoires in COVID-19. On the study more broadly: The origin of the acute and convalescent COVID-19 samples was the United States, Italy and Spain.

The CDR3 has 18 residues. V lost 7 bases and J lost 3; bases outside the gene matches: 20. The V gene's germline CDR1 is LNHDA and CDR2 SQIVND (reference sequence). Profiling relied on immunoSEQ multiplex PCR, and the TCRdb table lists in-frame clones only, not all of them. The sample yields under 250,000 clones, roughly 87% seen once. This receptor was identified in a woman aged 30 to 39 with acute COVID-19. Source material: PBMCs or T cells enriched from blood (not recorded which). The chain has TRBV19 and TRBJ1-2; 7 nucleotides agree with TRBD1. CDR3 sequence reads: CASIGLRRGPLLYYGYTF. The DNA of the CDR3 is TGTGCCAGTATCGGGCTTCGGAGGGGGCCTTTACTTTACTATGGCTACACCTTC. The full variable domain, its missing parts supplied by reference TRBV19 and TRBJ1-2, is DGGITQSPKYLFRKEGQNVTLSCEQNLNHDAMYWYRQDPGQGLRLIYYSQIVNDFQKGDIAEGYSVSREKKESFPLTVTSAQKNPTAFYLCASIGLRRGPLLYYGYTFGSGTRLTVV.